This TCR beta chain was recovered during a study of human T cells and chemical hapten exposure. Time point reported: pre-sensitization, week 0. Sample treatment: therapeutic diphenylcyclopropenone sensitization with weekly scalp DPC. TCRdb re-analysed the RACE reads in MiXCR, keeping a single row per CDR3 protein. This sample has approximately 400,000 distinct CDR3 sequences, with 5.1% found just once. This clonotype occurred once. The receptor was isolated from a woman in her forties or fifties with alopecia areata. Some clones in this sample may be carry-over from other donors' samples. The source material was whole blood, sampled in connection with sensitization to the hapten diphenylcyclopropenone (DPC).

The CDR3 protein is CASRGTGRGTFPAPTDTQYF. The CDR3 DNA sequence: TGTGCCAGCAGGGGGACAGGGCGGGGAACCTTCCCTGCACCCACAGATACGCAGTATTTT. This chain uses TRBV12-3 or TRBV12-4 with TRBJ2-3; TRBD1 matches 9 bases. CDR3 length: 20 residues. V gave up 6 bases and J gave up 2 bases; unmatched junction bases: 21.